This TCR beta chain was retrieved from a study of blood T cells in healthy people across ages. CDR1 and CDR2 (germline): SGHRS, YFSETQ. This CDR3 comprises 14 residues. Trimming stripped 1 base from V and 5 bases from J, with 12 bases between. A word on this clonotype: Its specificity is unknown.

Overall study results and limits: Naive and antigen-experienced cells could not be conclusively compared, given unsorted PBMCs.

Primers used in a second PCR of roughly 6 to 11 cycles were a sample-barcoded 5' primer and a J-beta primer mix. TCRdb independently ran MiXCR on the 5' RACE reads; one entry per CDR3 protein. The sample holds some 880,000 distinct CDR3 sequences; around 36% are singletons and the top ten take around 13%. The chain employs TRBV5-1 and TRBJ2-5; D remains ambiguous. This TCR was recovered from a man aged 18 to 30 in good health. Sequencing was carried out using blood. The CDR3 nucleotides are TGCGCCAGCAGCTTGCGGCAGAGGACGGAGACCCAGTACTTC. Residues: CASSLRQRTETQYF. The full variable domain, in which reference TRBV5-1 and TRBJ2-5 provide the parts outside the CDR3, is KAGVTQTPRYLIKTRGQQVTLSCSPISGHRSVSWYQQTPGQGLQFLFEYFSETQRNKGNFPGRFSGRQFSNSRSEMNVSTLELGDSALYLCASSLRQRTETQYFGPGTRLLVL.